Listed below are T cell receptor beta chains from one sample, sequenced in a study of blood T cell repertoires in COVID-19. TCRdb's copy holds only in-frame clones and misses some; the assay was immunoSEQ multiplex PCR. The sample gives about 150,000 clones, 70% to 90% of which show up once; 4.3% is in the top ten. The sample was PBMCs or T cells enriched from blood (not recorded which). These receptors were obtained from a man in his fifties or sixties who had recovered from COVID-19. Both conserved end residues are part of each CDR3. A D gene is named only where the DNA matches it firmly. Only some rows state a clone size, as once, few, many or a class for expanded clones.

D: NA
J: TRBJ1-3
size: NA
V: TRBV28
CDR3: CASRSSGNTIYF
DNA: TGTGCCAGCCGGAGTTCTGGAAACACCATATATTTT

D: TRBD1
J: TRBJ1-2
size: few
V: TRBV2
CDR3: CASSLGQGLYGYTF
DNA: TGTGCCAGCAGCCTGGGACAGGGCCTCTATGGCTACACCTTC

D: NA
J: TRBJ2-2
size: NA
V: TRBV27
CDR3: CASSTGFRELFF
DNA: TGTGCCAGCAGTACGGGGTTCAGGGAGCTGTTTTTT

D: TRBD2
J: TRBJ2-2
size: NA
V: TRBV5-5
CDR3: CASSRLAGGPGELFF
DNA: TGTGCCAGCAGCAGACTAGCGGGAGGTCCCGGGGAGCTGTTTTTT

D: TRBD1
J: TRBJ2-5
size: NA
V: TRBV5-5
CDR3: CASSLGRTGRETQYF
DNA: TGTGCCAGCAGCTTGGGGAGGACAGGGAGAGAGACCCAGTACTTC

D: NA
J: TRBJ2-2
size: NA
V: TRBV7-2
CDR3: CASSRRPQVTGELFF
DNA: TGTGCCAGCTCCCGCCGGCCGCAGGTCACCGGGGAGCTGTTTTTT

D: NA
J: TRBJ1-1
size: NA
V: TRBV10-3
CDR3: CAISESGESEAFF
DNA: TGTGCCATCAGTGAGTCTGGGGAGAGCGAAGCTTTCTTT

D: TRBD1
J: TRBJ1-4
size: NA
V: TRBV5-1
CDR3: CASSSQGARGNEKLFF
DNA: TGCGCCAGCAGCTCACAGGGGGCGCGGGGTAATGAAAAACTGTTTTTT

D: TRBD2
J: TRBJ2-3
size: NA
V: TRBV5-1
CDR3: CASSSPSGPYTDTQYF
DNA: TGCGCCAGCAGTTCTCCTAGCGGTCCTTACACAGATACGCAGTATTTT

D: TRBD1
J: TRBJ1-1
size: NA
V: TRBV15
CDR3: CATSANNRGFRTEAFF
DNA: TGTGCCACCAGCGCAAATAACAGGGGATTCCGCACTGAAGCTTTCTTT

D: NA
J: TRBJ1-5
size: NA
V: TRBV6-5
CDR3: CASSYNRYSNQPQHF
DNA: TGTGCCAGCAGTTACAACAGGTATAGCAATCAGCCCCAGCATTTT

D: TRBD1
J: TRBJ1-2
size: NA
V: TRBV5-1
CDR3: CASRPERTGDGYTF
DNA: TGCGCCAGCAGGCCCGAGCGGACAGGGGATGGCTACACCTTC

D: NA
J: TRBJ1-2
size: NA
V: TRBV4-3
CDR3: CASSQDLGPANYGYTF
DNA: TGCGCCAGCAGCCAAGATCTGGGGCCCGCTAACTATGGCTACACCTTC

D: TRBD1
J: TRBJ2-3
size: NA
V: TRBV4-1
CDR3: CASSRQQGTDTQYF
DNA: TGCGCCAGCAGCCGCCAACAGGGGACAGATACGCAGTATTTT

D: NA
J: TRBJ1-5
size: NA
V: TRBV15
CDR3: CATSRDGTLQPQHF
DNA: TGTGCCACCAGCAGAGATGGCACGTTGCAGCCCCAGCATTTT